The 8 T cell receptor beta chains given below trace back to one sample, sequenced in a study of blood T cell repertoires in COVID-19. This table comes from immunoSEQ multiplex PCR, and its TCRdb copy is limited to in-frame clones, with some not included. The sample includes under 90,000 clones, roughly nine tenths seen only once; the top ten take approximately 7%. Sequencing was carried out using peripheral blood. These receptors were taken from a man aged 35 to 55 with COVID-19, enrolled during active disease.

This chain connects TRBV30 to TRBJ2-1, with a weak D call TRBD1 (6 bases). Germline lookup yields CDR1 GTSNPN and CDR2 SVGIG (reference sequence). Trimming removed 5 bases from V and 9 bases from J, with 17 bases in between. The CDR3 consists of 13 residues. This CDR3 is CAWAAGEHSEQFF. CDR3 nucleotides: TGTGCCTGGGCCGCAGGGGAGCATAGTGAGCAGTTCTTC.

The chain employs TRBV28 and TRBJ2-5; D is ambiguous. CDR1 and CDR2 (germline): MDHEN, SYDVKM. V was cut by 4 bases and J by 5 bases, with 8 bases left in between. There are 12 residues in the CDR3. CDR3: CASSYGWETQYF. Here the CDR3 DNA reads TGTGCCAGCAGTTACGGGTGGGAGACCCAGTACTTC. Looking up the rest from reference TRBV28 and TRBJ2-5 gives the full variable domain: DVKVTQSSRYLVKRTGEKVFLECVQDMDHENMFWYRQDPGLGLRLIYFSYDVKMKEKGDIPEGYSVSREKKERFSLILESASTNQTSMYLCASSYGWETQYFGPGTRLLVL.

The V gene is TRBV3-1 (or the pseudogene TRBV3-2), the J gene TRBJ2-1; TRBD2 aligns across 9 bases. After removal of 3 bases from V and 5 bases from J, the junction contained 11 bases not matched to a gene. Germline V gene lookup returns CDR1 LGHDT and CDR2 YNNKEL (reference sequence). This CDR3 has 17 amino acids. The CDR3 loop reads CASSHSRGGGQNNEQFF. The CDR3 nucleotides are TGTGCCAGCAGCCATAGCCGCGGGGGGGGACAAAACAATGAGCAGTTCTTC.

The chain recombines TRBV9 with TRBJ2-2; 10 positions agree with TRBD2. Trimming removed 1 base from V and 3 bases from J; junction bases left unmatched: 0. CDR1 is SGDLS, CDR2 YYNGEE, per germline. The length of the CDR3 is 15 residues. CDR3 coding DNA: TGTGCCAGCAGCGTAACTAGCGGGGACACCGGGGAGCTGTTTTTT. It encodes CASSVTSGDTGELFF.

This chain links TRBV19 with TRBJ2-4, with D perhaps matching TRBD1 (6 bases). The CDR3 contains 16 residues. The germline CDR1 and CDR2 sequences are LNHDA and SQIVND (reference sequence). Trimming shortened V by 6 bases and J by 0 bases, and 15 bases separated the two germline ends. CDR3 in amino acids: CASSPSLDRAKNIQYF. As DNA, the CDR3 is TGTGCCAGTAGCCCGAGCCTGGACAGAGCCAAAAACATTCAGTACTTC.

This clone was picked up one time. The gene calls are TRBV6-5 and TRBJ2-7; D gene unclear. This CDR3 has 16 amino acids. Trimming removed 0 bases at V and 3 bases at J, with 15 bases between. CDR1 is MNHEY, CDR2 SVGAGI, per germline. This CDR3 is CASSYSRVGAFYEQYF. For the CDR3, the DNA is TGTGCCAGCAGTTACTCCCGCGTTGGTGCTTTCTACGAGCAGTACTTC.

The V gene is TRBV11-1, the J gene TRBJ1-2; 9 nucleotides agree with TRBD1. The CDR3 has 14 residues. Germline lookup yields CDR1 SGHAT and CDR2 FQDESV (reference sequence). The V and J ends lost 5 bases and 6 bases, in that order; junction bases with no gene match: 7. The chain's CDR3 is CASSHPGQGHGYTF. CDR3 nucleotides: TGTGCCAGCAGCCATCCGGGACAGGGACATGGCTACACCTTC.

The gene calls are TRBV28 and TRBJ1-2, with 8 bases lining up with TRBD1. There are 13 residues in the CDR3. V was clipped by 6 bases and J by 9 bases; unmatched bases: 9. CDR1 and CDR2 from the germline V gene are MDHEN and SYDVKM. CDR3 sequence: CASRFGQGARYTF. In DNA form, the CDR3 reads TGTGCCAGCAGGTTTGGGCAGGGGGCTCGCTACACCTTC.